This T cell receptor beta chain appears in the sequencing data of a study of blood T cell repertoires in COVID-19. The wider study: Sample material is recorded as cDNA or gDNA derived from T cells, B-cell-depleted T cells, or PBMCs.

Assay: immunoSEQ multiplex PCR; the TCRdb copy retains only in-frame clones and omits some. This sample carries some 65,000 clones, more than 90% of them seen once, and the ten largest clones take 1.3%. The table lists this clone with a few counts. This CDR3 has 17 residues. The V end lost 4 bases, the J end lost 1 base, and 16 bases lay between the germline ends. Germline loops: CDR1 SSHAT, CDR2 FNYEAQ (reference sequence). The receptor comes from a man aged 55 to 70 with acute or convalescent COVID-19. The chain combines TRBV7-7 with TRBJ2-2, with D possibly matching TRBD1 (6 bases). Sequenced input: peripheral blood. This CDR3 reads CASSSRLHRVNTGELFF. The CDR3 coding sequence is TGTGCCAGCAGCTCTCGATTGCACAGGGTGAACACCGGGGAGCTGTTTTTT.